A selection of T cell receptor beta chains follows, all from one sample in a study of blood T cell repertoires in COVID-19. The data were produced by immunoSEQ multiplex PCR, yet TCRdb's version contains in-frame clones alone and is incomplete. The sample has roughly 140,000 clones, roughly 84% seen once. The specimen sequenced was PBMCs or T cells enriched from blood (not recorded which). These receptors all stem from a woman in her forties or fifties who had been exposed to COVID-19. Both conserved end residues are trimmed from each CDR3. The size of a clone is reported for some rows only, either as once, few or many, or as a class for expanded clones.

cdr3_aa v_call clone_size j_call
ASSPRRGTGGNEQF TRBV7-2 - TRBJ2-1
ASSLETWGAYT TRBV7-9 many TRBJ1-2
ASSAYGTSSNEQF TRBV19 - TRBJ2-1
ASSLAVNTEAF TRBV12-3/TRBV12-4 - TRBJ1-1
SAGGDRGRDNEKLF TRBV29-1 - TRBJ1-4
ASSLGTSNEQF TRBV7-6 once TRBJ2-1
ASSPPSRGGRDTQY TRBV9 - TRBJ2-3
ASSSGGDQPQH TRBV7-9 - TRBJ1-5
SVSDRAGYT TRBV29-1 - TRBJ1-2
ASSPGWTGSTGELF TRBV4-1 few TRBJ2-2
AWGQGRRADTQY TRBV30 once TRBJ2-3
ASSETQRDWETQY TRBV6-1 once TRBJ2-5
ASSLDATGLIVGQPQH TRBV5-4 - TRBJ1-5
ATQDRLNTEAF TRBV5-8 - TRBJ1-1
ASSLNGGDQPQH TRBV5-1 - TRBJ1-5
ASSPAGTEQF TRBV18 - TRBJ2-1
ASSGRASGPGDTQY TRBV7-8 - TRBJ2-3
ASSLRGGNYGYT TRBV7-2 - TRBJ1-2
ASSPHARNTEAF TRBV27 - TRBJ1-1
AISEPKSGAYTQY TRBV10-3 once TRBJ2-3
ASSANRVESNQPQH TRBV6-1 - TRBJ1-5
ASSTRDNHYGYT TRBV19 - TRBJ1-2
ASSLVGTSGTDTQY TRBV7-2 - TRBJ2-3
ASSRSWGTDTQY TRBV6-2/TRBV6-3 - TRBJ2-3
ASSPTSGPRSTQY TRBV6-2/TRBV6-3 - TRBJ2-3
ASSQDRMMGGIYEQY TRBV4-1 once TRBJ2-7
ASSLALSGVTTDTQY TRBV7-2 - TRBJ2-3
ASSLAGSSGNTIY TRBV5-1 - TRBJ1-3
ASSLVNGPGGLSGAF TRBV5-6 - TRBJ1-1
ASSDLRGGIANTGELF TRBV25-1 - TRBJ2-2
ASSPTASGRDTGELF TRBV4-3 - TRBJ2-2
ASSQVQTGYNEQF TRBV4-1 - TRBJ2-1
ASADRGGTNEKLF TRBV19 - TRBJ1-4
ASSSRLAGSTDTQY TRBV5-1 - TRBJ2-3
ASSVAGTSRGEQY TRBV9 - TRBJ2-7
ASSHGGFGETDTQY TRBV11-3 - TRBJ2-3
ASRDSPSNQPQH TRBV7-8 - TRBJ1-5
ASSYSSGLLNYGYT TRBV6-5 - TRBJ1-2
ASSLAMFGDEKLF TRBV7-9 once TRBJ1-4
ASSQGQLAGVEEQF TRBV9 - TRBJ2-1
ASSPFPGDEQF TRBV11-3 - TRBJ2-1
ASSARQGPNPLYYGYT TRBV9 - TRBJ1-2
ASSGTPYGYT TRBV9 - TRBJ1-2
ASSWEGDIRDGYT TRBV6-2/TRBV6-3 - TRBJ1-2
ASSLNTGLAYEQY TRBV7-6 - TRBJ2-7
ASSVLTSTEQY TRBV27 - TRBJ2-7
ASSFSPGQPQH TRBV7-2 - TRBJ1-5